The 5 T cell receptor beta chains below all came from one sample that was sequenced in a study of low-dose radiotherapy and immunotherapy resistance in tumors. Regarding time point: before trial treatment. First-strand cDNA used TRAV- and TRBV-specific primers, covering alpha and beta chains. It was with a constant-region primer and a V-primer adapter that TCRs were amplified over roughly 19 PCR cycles. TCRdb ran MiXCR on the reads and lists one entry per CDR3 protein. The table shows 75,000 to 95,000 distinct CDR3 sequences, with 18% occurring only once. This specimen consisted of PBMCs, obtained before treatment. The receptors come from a male donor with prostate cancer.

This clonotype has ten or more counts. The chain carries TRBV30 and TRBJ1-5; D uncertain. V was shortened by 3 bases and J by 1 base, with 10 bases between the two germline ends. The CDR3 is 14 amino acids. Germline lookup yields CDR1 GTSNPN and CDR2 SVGIG (reference sequence). CDR3 loop: CAWRGGGSNQPQHF. The CDR3 nucleotides are TGTGCCTGGAGAGGAGGAGGGAGCAATCAGCCCCAGCATTTT.

V gene TRBV11-2 combines with J gene TRBJ2-2; possibly TRBD2 for D (6 bases). Looked up from germline, CDR1 is SGHAT and CDR2 is FQNNGV. V dropped 5 bases and J dropped 0 bases, with 13 bases sitting between them. The length of the CDR3 is 16 residues. The CDR3 sequence: CASSPSAGPNTGELFF. Here the CDR3 DNA reads TGTGCCAGCAGCCCTTCCGCGGGGCCGAACACCGGGGAGCTGTTTTTT.

Ten or more counts support this clonotype. The chain employs TRBV6-1 and TRBJ2-7, with D uncertain. Germline V gene data show CDR1 as MNHNS and CDR2 as SASEGT. V was clipped by 0 bases and J by 2 bases, with 5 bases between them. The CDR3 totals 13 residues. The CDR3 loop is CASSEALPYEQYF. The CDR3 bases are TGTGCCAGCAGTGAAGCCCTCCCCTACGAGCAGTACTTC.

This clonotype was detected many times. This chain uses TRBV19 with TRBJ2-5; D is perhaps TRBD1 (6 bases). Trimming shortened V by 6 bases and J by 4 bases, and 12 bases separated the two germline ends. The CDR3 runs to 13 residues. In germline, CDR1 is LNHDA, CDR2 SQIVND (reference sequence). The CDR3, as DNA: TGTGCCAGTAGGAATCAGGGGTCAGAGACCCAGTACTTC. It specifies CASRNQGSETQYF.

This clonotype was detected only a few times. This sequence joins TRBV24-1 and TRBJ2-7; possibly TRBD2 for D (5 bases). The CDR3 sequence is 14 residues long. V was pared by 4 bases and J by 2 bases, with 11 bases between. Germline V gene lookup returns CDR1 KGHDR and CDR2 SFDVKD. The chain's CDR3 is CATSDRTVPYEQYF. The DNA for the CDR3 is TGTGCCACCAGTGACAGGACTGTCCCCTACGAGCAGTACTTC.